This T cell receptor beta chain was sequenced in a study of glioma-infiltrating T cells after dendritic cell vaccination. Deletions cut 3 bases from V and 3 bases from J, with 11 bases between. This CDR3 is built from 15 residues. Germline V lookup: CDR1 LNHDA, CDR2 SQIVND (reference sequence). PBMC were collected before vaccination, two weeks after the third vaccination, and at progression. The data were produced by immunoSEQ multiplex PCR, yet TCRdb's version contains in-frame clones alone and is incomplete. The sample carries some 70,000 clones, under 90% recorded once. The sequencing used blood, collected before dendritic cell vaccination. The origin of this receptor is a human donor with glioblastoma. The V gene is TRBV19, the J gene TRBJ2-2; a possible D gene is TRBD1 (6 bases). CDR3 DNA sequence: TGTGCCAGTAGTATTTGGACAGAAGACACCGGGGAGCTGTTTTTT. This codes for CASSIWTEDTGELFF. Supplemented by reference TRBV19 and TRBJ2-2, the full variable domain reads DGGITQSPKYLFRKEGQNVTLSCEQNLNHDAMYWYRQDPGQGLRLIYYSQIVNDFQKGDIAEGYSVSREKKESFPLTVTSAQKNPTAFYLCASSIWTEDTGELFFGEGSRLTVL.